The 13 T cell receptor beta chains reported below all come from one sample, sequenced in a study of a mutant IDH1 vaccine in newly diagnosed glioma. The protocol was immunoSEQ multiplex PCR, while the TCRdb copy is restricted to in-frame clones and leaves out a portion. This table has around 56,000 clones, about 81% appearing once. Sample time point: week 23, last vaccination. A single vaccine dose contained 300 ug of mutant IDH1 20-mer peptide, and topical imiquimod was used with it. These receptors' targets are unknown. The sample consisted of PBMCs, taken from a glioma patient whose treatment included an IDH1 peptide vaccine. The receptors here all came from a woman aged 40 to 55 with glioma. Some clones in this sample may be carry-over from other donors' samples.

V and J are TRBV19 and TRBJ1-2, with D unresolved. From germline, CDR1 is LNHDA and CDR2 SQIVND (reference sequence). V was clipped by 2 bases and J by 8 bases, with 15 bases between them. The CDR3 extends over 14 amino acids. CDR3 coding DNA: TGTGCCAGTAGTATAAGAGCCCAATCCCAGGGCTACACCTTC. This sequence encodes CASSIRAQSQGYTF.

V and J are TRBV10-3 and TRBJ2-5, with 9 bases fitting TRBD1. Germline V gene lookup returns CDR1 ENHRY and CDR2 SYGVKD. The CDR3 has 13 residues. Germline trimming cut 9 bases from V and 2 bases from J; bases unmatched to any gene: 4. In nucleotides, the CDR3 is TGTGCCATGGGTGGACAGGGGCAAGAGACCCAGTACTTC. Its translation is CAMGGQGQETQYF.

This clone was seen a few times. The chain employs TRBV30 and TRBJ1-2; 9 nucleotides agree with TRBD1. CDR1 and CDR2 from the germline V gene are GTSNPN and SVGIG (reference sequence). Trimming removed 2 bases from V and 4 bases from J; junction bases left unmatched: 11. This CDR3 contains 16 residues. As DNA, the CDR3 is TGTGCCTGGAGTCGGGACAGGGCAAAAAGCGGCTATGGCTACACCTTC. It yields the protein CAWSRDRAKSGYGYTF.

This chain joins TRBV2 and TRBJ1-5; D uncertain. Germline V CDR1 and CDR2: SNHLY, FYNNEI. The V end lost 7 bases, the J end lost 0 bases, and 7 bases lay between the germline ends. The CDR3 is made up of 13 amino acids. In nucleotides, the CDR3 is TGTGCCAGCAAAGGTCGTAGCAATCAGCCCCAGCATTTT. Translation: CASKGRSNQPQHF.

This chain uses TRBV12-5 with TRBJ2-7; tentatively, D is TRBD1 (6 bases). The V and J ends lost 2 bases and 1 base respectively, with 9 bases between them. CDR1 is LGHNT and CDR2 is FRNRAP in the germline V gene. The CDR3 consists of 14 residues. The CDR3 loop reads CASGLLGASYEQYF. The CDR3 nucleotides read TGTGCTAGTGGTTTGTTGGGGGCTTCCTACGAGCAGTACTTC. The full variable domain, rest sourced from reference TRBV12-5 and TRBJ2-7, is DARVTQTPRHKVTEMGQEVTMRCQPILGHNTVFWYRQTMMQGLELLAYFRNRAPLDDSGMPKDRFSAEMPDATLATLKIQPSEPRDSAVYFCASGLLGASYEQYFGPGTRLTVT.

V gene TRBV27 combines with J gene TRBJ2-1; no clear D gene. V lost 0 bases and J 4 bases, leaving 19 bases between the germline ends. Germline V lookup: CDR1 MNHEY, CDR2 SMNVEV (reference sequence). The CDR3 loop spans 18 amino acids. DNA of the CDR3: TGTGCCAGCAGTTTATCTAGTCGAAGCCTCGCTCGGTACAATGAGCAGTTCTTC. As protein: CASSLSSRSLARYNEQFF.

This clone was counted once. The rearrangement joins TRBV27 to TRBJ2-6; D unclear. Germline V gives CDR1 MNHEY, CDR2 SMNVEV (reference sequence). With 5 bases removed from V and 0 bases from J, the gap between germline ends came to 5 bases. The CDR3 contains 14 residues. CDR3 amino acids: CASSTSSGANVLTF. The CDR3 DNA reads as TGTGCCAGCAGTACGAGCTCTGGGGCCAACGTCCTGACTTTC.

This clone has just one count. The gene calls are TRBV19 and TRBJ2-7; D remains ambiguous. CDR3 length: 13 amino acids. The V end was cut by 3 bases, the J end by 6 bases, with 12 bases between. Germline V gives CDR1 LNHDA, CDR2 SQIVND (reference sequence). As DNA, the CDR3 is TGTGCCAGTAGTATTCCCGGGTTGGGCGAGCAGTACTTC. Translation gives CASSIPGLGEQYF.

This clone was seen more than once but under ten times. This chain connects TRBV2 to TRBJ2-7; a weak D match, TRBD1 (6 bases). Germline V gives CDR1 SNHLY, CDR2 FYNNEI. The CDR3 contains 14 residues. Trimming cost V 5 bases and J 0 bases, with 11 bases left between them. DNA for the CDR3: TGTGCCAGCAGTTACAGGGAAAGCTCCTACGAGCAGTACTTC. This sequence encodes CASSYRESSYEQYF.

This clone was counted only a few times. J is TRBJ1-1 and V is TRBV5-8; D unclear. Per germline, CDR1 SGHTS and CDR2 YDEGEE. The V and J ends lost 9 bases and 5 bases respectively, with 17 bases between them. This CDR3 is built from 13 residues. CDR3 region: CAIDPMIRTEAFF. CDR3 nucleotides: TGTGCCATCGACCCAATGATTCGAACTGAAGCTTTCTTT.

The chain carries TRBV5-1 and TRBJ2-3; D unclear. V dropped 1 base and J dropped 6 bases, with 6 bases sitting between them. Germline CDR1 and CDR2: SGHRS and YFSETQ. The CDR3 sequence is 12 residues long. As DNA, the CDR3 is TGCGCCAGCAGCTTGACAGTCGATACGCAGTATTTT. Translated, it gives CASSLTVDTQYF.

The rearrangement links TRBV10-1 to TRBJ1-1; 9 bases line up with TRBD1. V was pared by 0 bases and J by 8 bases, with 1 base of the junction left unmatched. The CDR3 has 13 residues. Germline CDR1 and CDR2: WNHNN and SYGVQD (reference sequence). DNA of the CDR3: TGCGCCAGCAGTGAGTCGGGGACAGGGGAAGCTTTCTTT. This sequence encodes CASSESGTGEAFF.

The count of this clone is one. The J gene is TRBJ1-2, the V gene TRBV6-6; no reliable D call. V lost 4 bases, J lost 8 bases, and 23 bases lay in between. Looked up from germline, CDR1 is MNHNY and CDR2 is SVGAGI (reference sequence). The CDR3 contains 16 residues. The CDR3 nucleotides are TGTGCCAGCAGTTCCCTACTCGGCTCCGCCGTCCGGGGCTACACCTTC. Its translation is CASSSLLGSAVRGYTF.